This entry lists 30 T cell receptor beta chains sequenced from one sample in a study of T cells after yellow fever vaccination. MiXCR, applied by TCRdb to the 5' RACE reads, yields one record per CDR3 protein. The sample records 500,000 to 650,000 distinct CDR3 sequences, 12% being singletons. Sequences were derived from PBMCs, sampled on the day of the yellow fever booster vaccination. These receptor sequences come from a man younger than 40 who received the YFV17D yellow fever vaccine.

This clonotype was counted between two and nine times. This chain links TRBV10-3 with TRBJ2-7; weak D call: TRBD2 (6 bases). This CDR3 has 15 residues. Germline CDR1 ENHRY, CDR2 SYGVKD. Trimming removed 0 bases from V and 4 bases from J, with 13 bases in between. DNA for the CDR3: TGTGCCATCAGTGAGTCGGCTGGAGGGAGGTACGAGCAGTACTTC. This translates into CAISESAGGRYEQYF.

The chain has TRBV6-2 or TRBV6-3 and TRBJ2-7; tentative D call: TRBD2 (5 bases). In germline, CDR1 is MNHEY, CDR2 SVGEGT. The CDR3 is made up of 13 amino acids. The V and J ends lost 10 bases and 0 bases respectively, with 13 bases between them. The CDR3 bases are TGTGCCACCGCGGGTTTTACCTCCTACGAGCAGTACTTC. This sequence encodes CATAGFTSYEQYF.

The gene calls are TRBV18 and TRBJ2-5, with 8 bases matching TRBD1. Germline values: CDR1 KGHSH, CDR2 LQKENI. The CDR3 loop spans 15 amino acids. Trimming removed 1 base from V and 5 bases from J; junction bases left unmatched: 6. CDR3 in amino acids: CASSPRAGGSETQYF. CDR3 nucleotides: TGTGCCAGCTCACCACGGGCAGGGGGCTCGGAGACCCAGTACTTC.

The sample holds a few counts of this clonotype. The rearrangement joins TRBV18 to TRBJ2-5; no clear D gene. The CDR3 runs 14 residues. Germline lookup yields CDR1 KGHSH and CDR2 LQKENI. V lost 0 bases and J 7 bases, leaving 12 bases between the germline ends. This CDR3 reads CASSPPPGPGTQYF. CDR3 nucleotides: TGTGCCAGCTCACCACCCCCGGGTCCGGGGACCCAGTACTTC. Combining the CDR3 with reference TRBV18 and TRBJ2-5 gives the whole variable domain NAGVMQNPRHLVRRRGQEARLRCSPMKGHSHVYWYRQLPEEGLKFMVYLQKENIIDESGMPKERFSAEFPKEGPSILRIQQVVRGDSAAYFCASSPPPGPGTQYFGPGTRLLVL.

This clonotype was seen only a few times. The chain couples TRBV7-2 to TRBJ2-1; 15 bases map to TRBD2. Per the germline V gene, CDR1 is SGHTA and CDR2 is FQGNSA. The CDR3 runs 17 residues. Trimming removed 3 bases from V and 7 bases from J; junction bases left unmatched: 7. CDR3 loop: CASSFWGGLAGGNEQFF. The CDR3 region has the DNA TGTGCCAGCAGCTTCTGGGGGGGACTAGCGGGAGGTAATGAGCAGTTCTTC.

This clonotype occurred once. The chain joins TRBV5-5 to TRBJ2-6; possible D gene TRBD2, 6 bases. V was clipped by 4 bases and J by 4 bases, with 15 bases between them. The CDR3 length is 16 residues. CDR1 and CDR2 (germline): SGHKS, YYEKEE (reference sequence). CDR3 sequence (DNA): TGTGCCAGCAGCCCCCCCGGGAGTACCGGGGCCAACGTCCTGACTTTC. It encodes CASSPPGSTGANVLTF.

This clonotype was counted a few times. The rearrangement links TRBV3-1 to TRBJ1-5; the D gene is possibly TRBD1 (5 bases). The length of the CDR3 is 15 residues. CDR1 LGHDT and CDR2 YNNKEL come from the germline V gene (reference sequence). Between the trimmed V and J ends, which lost 6 bases and 7 bases, there was a span of 19 bases. The CDR3, as DNA: TGTGCCAGCAGTCTGGGACGGAGGACCGGCCAGCCCCAGCATTTT. It yields the protein CASSLGRRTGQPQHF.

This clonotype was seen only a few times. The V call is TRBV7-6, the J call TRBJ2-7, with 13 bases identical to TRBD2. Germline lookup yields CDR1 SGHVS and CDR2 FNYEAQ. There are 15 residues in the CDR3. V trimming: 1 base; J trimming: 5 bases; junction bases outside the gene matches: 2. The CDR3: CASSLGTSGSDEQYF. Here the CDR3 DNA reads TGTGCCAGCAGCTTAGGGACTAGCGGGAGCGACGAGCAGTACTTC.

Here the CDR3 DNA reads TGTGCCAGCAGCCCCTACCTGGGGACGGCGTATGGCTACACCTTC. It translates to CASSPYLGTAYGYTF. The chain recombines TRBV7-2 with TRBJ1-2, with D tentatively TRBD1 (5 bases). This CDR3 has 15 amino acids. CDR1 is SGHTA, CDR2 FQGNSA, per germline. With 5 bases removed from V and 5 bases from J, the gap between germline ends came to 18 bases.

This clonotype came up a few times. The V gene is TRBV27, the J gene TRBJ2-5; D unclear. Per the germline V gene, CDR1 is MNHEY and CDR2 is SMNVEV (reference sequence). The CDR3 contains 15 residues. The V gene lost 5 bases and the J gene lost 5 bases, with 18 bases spanning the gap. The CDR3 DNA reads as TGTGCCAGCAGTCCCTCTCTGGGGATTGGCGAGACCCAGTACTTC. This translates into CASSPSLGIGETQYF.

This chain joins TRBV19 and TRBJ2-3, with D uncertain. CDR1 is LNHDA, CDR2 SQIVND, per germline (reference sequence). This CDR3 spans 12 amino acids. Between the trimmed V and J ends, which lost 9 bases and 3 bases, there was a span of 10 bases. The CDR3 bases are TGTGCCAGAAGTTCTTCTACAGATACGCAGTATTTT. Translated: CARSSSTDTQYF.

The chain employs TRBV12-3 or TRBV12-4 and TRBJ2-3; D unclear. The V and J ends lost 6 bases and 10 bases respectively, with 14 bases between them. The CDR3 spans 12 residues. The CDR3: CASRARRAAQYF. CDR3 nucleotides: TGTGCCAGCAGAGCCCGTCGGGCGGCGCAGTATTTT.

This clonotype was counted only a few times. The V and J genes are TRBV20-1 and TRBJ2-1; 12 bases match TRBD2. Unmatched junction bases numbered 7, after V lost 1 base and J lost 9 bases. This CDR3 spans 15 amino acids. Germline CDR1 is DFQATT and CDR2 is SNEGSKA (reference sequence). The CDR3, as DNA: TGCAGTGCTAGAGGCCTAGCGGGAGGGCCAGGTGAGCAGTTCTTC. Translated: CSARGLAGGPGEQFF.

In its sample, this clonotype was seen a few times. The gene calls are TRBV20-1 and TRBJ2-3; 15 bases fit TRBD2. Trimming cost V 6 bases and J 4 bases; bases outside gene matches: 5. The CDR3 consists of 15 residues. The V gene's germline CDR1 is DFQATT and CDR2 SNEGSKA (reference sequence). CDR3 residues: CSALGLAGGADTQYF. The CDR3 DNA reads as TGCAGTGCCCTGGGACTAGCGGGAGGCGCAGATACGCAGTATTTT.

This clonotype was observed many times. The rearrangement uses TRBV24-1 and TRBJ2-3; 13 bases fit TRBD2. Looked up from germline, CDR1 is KGHDR and CDR2 is SFDVKD. The length of the CDR3 is 16 residues. The trim removed 4 bases at V and 5 bases at J, leaving 5 bases unmatched. The CDR3 loop reads CATSDWTSGSVDTQYF. In DNA form, the CDR3 reads TGTGCCACCAGTGACTGGACTAGCGGGAGCGTAGATACGCAGTATTTT.

The chain has TRBV2 and TRBJ2-7, with TRBD2 identical over 9 bases. There are 15 residues in the CDR3. CDR1 and CDR2 (germline): SNHLY, FYNNEI. V was pared by 5 bases and J by 9 bases, with 14 bases of the junction left unmatched. For the CDR3, the DNA is TGTGCCAGCAGTAGTACGGGACTAGCCCTCCCGGGGCAGTACTTC. It yields the protein CASSSTGLALPGQYF.

CDR3 sequence reads: CSGSRGRWQETQYF. The CDR3 DNA reads as TGCAGCGGCAGCCGCGGGCGGTGGCAAGAGACCCAGTACTTC. J is TRBJ2-5 and V is TRBV29-1; perhaps TRBD2 as D (5 bases). The CDR3 length is 14 residues. V was clipped by 7 bases and J by 2 bases, with 17 bases between them. Looked up from germline, CDR1 is SQVTM and CDR2 is ANQGSEA.

This clonotype showed up just a few times. The V call is TRBV18, the J call TRBJ2-5; 12 bases fit TRBD2. Germline values: CDR1 KGHSH, CDR2 LQKENI. V shed 0 bases, J shed 2 bases, and the junction held 4 bases outside the gene matches. The CDR3 has 17 residues. The CDR3 reads CASSPPGLAGGQETQYF. The CDR3 region has the DNA TGTGCCAGCTCACCACCTGGCCTAGCGGGAGGGCAAGAGACCCAGTACTTC. Combining the CDR3 with reference TRBV18 and TRBJ2-5 gives the whole variable domain NAGVMQNPRHLVRRRGQEARLRCSPMKGHSHVYWYRQLPEEGLKFMVYLQKENIIDESGMPKERFSAEFPKEGPSILRIQQVVRGDSAAYFCASSPPGLAGGQETQYFGPGTRLLVL.

This clonotype was found a few times. V gene TRBV6-1 combines with J gene TRBJ2-7, with D possibly matching TRBD1 (5 bases). The germline CDR1 and CDR2 sequences are MNHNS and SASEGT. Deletions cut 8 bases from V and 0 bases from J, with 14 bases between. This CDR3 region has 14 residues. Here the CDR3 DNA reads TGTGCCAGCGCTACAGGACCCTTCTCCTACGAGCAGTACTTC. It specifies CASATGPFSYEQYF.

This chain connects TRBV20-1 to TRBJ2-2; possibly TRBD2 for D (6 bases). Germline loops: CDR1 DFQATT, CDR2 SNEGSKA (reference sequence). Trimming stripped 5 bases from V and 5 bases from J, with 18 bases between. The CDR3 contains 15 residues. DNA of the CDR3: TGCAGTGCTCAGATCAGCGGGTCTCGGACCGGGGAGCTGTTTTTT. Its protein product is CSAQISGSRTGELFF.

This clonotype was counted only a few times. The chain couples TRBV4-2 to TRBJ2-1, with 10 nucleotides matching TRBD2. CDR1 is LGHNA and CDR2 is YNFKEQ in the germline V gene. This CDR3 has 18 residues. J was trimmed by 7 bases and V by 0 bases; bases with no gene match: 12. The CDR3 DNA sequence: TGTGCCAGCAGCCAAGATTTGGGTAGCGGGAGGAACTGGAATGAGCAGTTCTTC. Translated, it gives CASSQDLGSGRNWNEQFF.

The chain has TRBV6-1 and TRBJ2-7; TRBD2 aligns across 8 bases. Germline V CDR1 and CDR2: MNHNS, SASEGT. The V segment lost 6 bases and the J segment 6 bases; nucleotides outside the gene matches: 10. CDR3 length: 14 amino acids. This chain's CDR3 is CASSTGTRIAEQYF. DNA for the CDR3: TGTGCCAGCAGCACCGGGACTAGAATAGCCGAGCAGTACTTC.

This clonotype was observed a handful of times. The V gene is TRBV20-1, the J gene TRBJ2-1, with 12 nucleotides matching TRBD2. The CDR3 has 19 amino acids. V was pared by 1 base and J by 3 bases, with 13 bases of the junction left unmatched. In germline, CDR1 is DFQATT, CDR2 SNEGSKA (reference sequence). The CDR3 sequence is CSARVTSGRSKRVYNEQFF. The CDR3 DNA follows: TGCAGTGCTAGAGTGACTAGCGGGAGAAGTAAGAGGGTCTACAATGAGCAGTTCTTC.

This rearrangement joins TRBV7-2 to TRBJ2-2; D might be TRBD1 (5 bases). Trimming left V 5 bases short and J 0 bases short, with 10 bases between. Germline V gene sequence: CDR1 SGHTA, CDR2 FQGNSA. The CDR3 is 15 amino acids. The CDR3 DNA is TGTGCCAGCAGCCGACAGAGTCCGAACACCGGGGAGCTGTTTTTT. The encoded protein is CASSRQSPNTGELFF.

This clonotype was counted many times. The gene calls are TRBV6-2 or TRBV6-3 and TRBJ2-7, with 8 nucleotides matching TRBD1. This CDR3 spans 12 amino acids. Trimming at V came to 6 bases and at J to 6 bases, leaving 4 bases not matched to a gene. From germline, CDR1 is MNHEY and CDR2 SVGEGT. The CDR3 bases are TGTGCCAGCAGACAAGGACAGGGCGAGCAGTACTTC. Translating gives CASRQGQGEQYF.

This sequence joins TRBV12-3 or TRBV12-4 and TRBJ1-5; D is possibly TRBD1 (6 bases). Trimming stripped 6 bases from V and 3 bases from J, with 12 bases between. This CDR3 has 14 residues. CDR3 loop: CASSRQVFNQPQHF. In DNA, the CDR3 is TGTGCCAGCAGCCGACAGGTGTTCAATCAGCCCCAGCATTTT.

The chain uses TRBV6-5 and TRBJ2-5, with 8 bases lining up with TRBD1. Trimming at V came to 2 bases and at J to 3 bases, leaving 5 bases not matched to a gene. The germline V gene encodes CDR1 MNHEY and CDR2 SVGAGI. The CDR3 has 15 amino acids. The CDR3 bases are TGTGCCAGCAGTTACCCTCAGACAGGGGAAGAGACCCAGTACTTC. Amino acid sequence: CASSYPQTGEETQYF.

This clonotype has only a few counts. This sequence joins TRBV6-2 or TRBV6-3 and TRBJ2-1, with 7 nucleotides matching TRBD2. There are 17 residues in the CDR3. J lost 0 bases, V lost 2 bases, and 7 bases had no gene match. Germline V gene data show CDR1 as MNHEY and CDR2 as SVGEGT. CDR3 loop: CASSYGASGGSYNEQFF. CDR3 nucleotide sequence: TGTGCCAGCAGTTACGGGGCTAGCGGAGGCTCCTACAATGAGCAGTTCTTC.

J is TRBJ2-3 and V is TRBV10-3; a weak D match, TRBD2 (5 bases). Looked up from germline, CDR1 is ENHRY and CDR2 is SYGVKD. This CDR3 contains 15 residues. The V and J ends lost 2 bases and 2 bases respectively, with 11 bases between them. The CDR3 is CAISEPVAHTDTQYF. CDR3 nucleotides: TGTGCCATCAGTGAGCCGGTAGCGCACACAGATACGCAGTATTTT.

In this sample, this clonotype turned up many times. The rearrangement links TRBV10-1 to TRBJ1-5; D gene unclear. The V gene lost 5 bases and the J gene lost 2 bases, with 7 bases spanning the gap. Germline CDR1 reads WNHNN; CDR2 reads SYGVQD (reference sequence). The length of the CDR3 is 13 residues. CDR3 DNA: TGCGCCAGCAGTCGAGAGCGCAATCAGCCCCAGCATTTT. It is translated as CASSRERNQPQHF.